The 15 T cell receptor beta chains below were found in one sample sequenced in a study of graft-versus-host responses after intestinal transplantation. Investigators treated the graft tissue so that it released intraepithelial and lamina propria lymphocytes. The method was immunoSEQ multiplex PCR; TCRdb's version includes in-frame clones alone and lacks a portion of them. Of under 8,000 clones in the sample, about 75% are singletons; the top ten hold about 13%. The sample consisted of ileum tissue, taken around 230 days after intestinal transplant. The source of these receptors is a human patient who received an intestinal transplant, so some T cells may come from the graft donor.

CDR3 DNA sequence: TGTGCCAGCAGTTACTTATGGGGAGGGCAAACTGAAGCTTTCTTT. Translation gives CASSYLWGGQTEAFF. This chain connects TRBV6-5 to TRBJ1-1; D remains unclear. The CDR3 covers 15 residues. Germline V gene lookup returns CDR1 MNHEY and CDR2 SVGAGI. Trimming removed 1 base from V and 5 bases from J, with 14 bases in between.

The chain combines TRBV7-2 with TRBJ2-3, with 7 positions matching TRBD2. Germline CDR1 is SGHTA and CDR2 is FQGNSA. This CDR3 is built from 14 residues. V trimming: 1 base; J trimming: 6 bases; junction bases outside the gene matches: 4. The CDR3 protein is CASSLERGSDTQYF. The CDR3 DNA follows: TGTGCCAGCAGCTTAGAGCGGGGCTCGGATACGCAGTATTTT.

The chain employs TRBV7-6 and TRBJ2-7; D remains unclear. Per the germline V gene, CDR1 is SGHVS and CDR2 is FNYEAQ. The V end was cut by 4 bases, the J end by 5 bases, with 9 bases between. The CDR3 spans 12 residues. The CDR3 here is CASSSGRNEQYF. As DNA, the CDR3 is TGTGCCAGCAGCTCAGGCAGGAACGAGCAGTACTTC.

CDR3 bases: TGTGCCAGCAGTTTTGGACAGGTCGGCTACGAGCAGTACTTC. This sequence encodes CASSFGQVGYEQYF. This chain joins TRBV27 and TRBJ2-7, with 7 bases fitting TRBD1. Trimming took 3 bases from V and 3 from J; bases not matched to a gene: 5. CDR3 length: 14 residues. Germline values: CDR1 MNHEY, CDR2 SMNVEV (reference sequence).

This clone was detected once. CDR3 sequence: CASTQPPLPQGAGEAETQYF. CDR3 coding DNA: TGTGCCAGCACGCAGCCCCCACTCCCACAGGGTGCGGGGGAGGCGGAGACCCAGTACTTC. The chain couples TRBV2 to TRBJ2-5; D is perhaps TRBD2 (7 bases). Trimming shortened V by 7 bases and J by 5 bases, and 35 bases separated the two germline ends. The CDR3 sequence is 20 residues long. The V gene's germline CDR1 is SNHLY and CDR2 FYNNEI.

The genes are TRBV5-6 and TRBJ2-7; D possibly corresponds to TRBD1 (6 bases). The V and J ends lost 4 bases and 0 bases respectively, with 8 bases between them. Germline CDR1 SGHDT, CDR2 YYEEEE. The CDR3 loop spans 13 amino acids. Written as DNA, the CDR3 is TGTGCCAGCAGCGGGGACACCTCCTACGAGCAGTACTTC. This encodes CASSGDTSYEQYF. The full variable domain, in which reference TRBV5-6 and TRBJ2-7 provide the parts outside the CDR3, is DAGVTQSPTHLIKTRGQQVTLRCSPKSGHDTVSWYQQALGQGPQFIFQYYEEEERQRGNFPDRFSGHQFPNYSSELNVNALLLGDSALYLCASSGDTSYEQYFGPGTRLTVT.

The chain joins TRBV6-1 to TRBJ1-4, with 8 bases matching TRBD1. There are 14 residues in the CDR3. V dropped 6 bases and J dropped 5; count of bases not matched to a gene: 5. CDR1 is MNHNS, CDR2 SASEGT, per germline. The DNA of the CDR3 is TGTGCCAGCAGAGAGGACAGGGCAAATGAAAAACTGTTTTTT. Translation: CASREDRANEKLFF.

The V call is TRBV9, the J call TRBJ2-5; the match to TRBD2 covers 12 bases. Per the germline V gene, CDR1 is SGDLS and CDR2 is YYNGEE. The ends lost 0 bases at V and 2 bases at J; junction bases unmatched: 8. There are 18 residues in the CDR3. The CDR3: CASSVGRLAGALQETQYF. The CDR3 DNA sequence: TGTGCCAGCAGCGTAGGGCGACTAGCGGGGGCCTTACAAGAGACCCAGTACTTC.

The rearrangement joins TRBV5-4 to TRBJ2-7; 9 positions match TRBD1. The germline V gene has CDR1 SGHNT and CDR2 YYREEE (reference sequence). V lost 5 bases, J lost 4 bases, and 7 bases stayed unmatched. CDR3 size: 14 residues. CDR3 bases: TGTGCCAGCAGTCTCCGGGACAGGGTTTACGAGCAGTACTTC. Protein product: CASSLRDRVYEQYF.

Concerning this clone: A far larger clone differs by one base, so this is likely a read error. The sample contains more than one DNA sequence encoding this CDR3. The chain recombines TRBV28 with TRBJ2-7; the match to TRBD1 covers 10 bases. The CDR3 consists of 13 residues. Germline lookup yields CDR1 MDHEN and CDR2 SYDVKM. The CDR3 nucleotides are TGCGCCAGCAGTTGGACAGGGGGCTACGAGCAGTACTTC. The encoded protein is CASSWTGGYEQYF.

This clone was found a few times. The chain has TRBV25-1 and TRBJ1-1, with D perhaps matching TRBD1 (6 bases). The V and J ends lost 3 bases and 4 bases respectively, with 18 bases between them. Germline V gene data show CDR1 as MGHDK and CDR2 as SYGVNS. There are 16 residues in the CDR3. The CDR3 sequence is CASSELSRGGSTEAFF. Written as DNA, the CDR3 is TGTGCCAGCAGTGAGTTGTCGAGGGGGGGTAGCACTGAAGCTTTCTTT.

The V call is TRBV27, the J call TRBJ2-3, with 16 bases aligning to TRBD2. CDR3 length equals 18 residues. After removal of 3 bases from V and 3 bases from J, the junction contained 6 bases not matched to a gene. Germline CDR1 MNHEY, CDR2 SMNVEV (reference sequence). The CDR3 DNA reads TGTGCCAGCAGTTTGCTGGGACTAGCGGGAGGGAAGACAGATACGCAGTATTTT. It encodes CASSLLGLAGGKTDTQYF.

This chain joins TRBV6-5 and TRBJ1-1; a possible D gene is TRBD1 (6 bases). This CDR3 spans 14 amino acids. The ends were cut back, 2 bases at V and 1 base at J, with 8 bases in the middle. Germline V CDR1 and CDR2: MNHEY, SVGAGI. The CDR3 region has the DNA TGTGCCAGCAGTTACCAGGGGCGGAACACTGAAGCTTTCTTT. Protein product: CASSYQGRNTEAFF.

The sample holds a few counts of this clone. The chain recombines TRBV28 with TRBJ2-7; 9 positions match TRBD2. This CDR3 has 16 amino acids. Germline CDR1 is MDHEN and CDR2 is SYDVKM. The V and J ends lost 1 base and 7 bases, in that order; junction bases with no gene match: 11. In DNA, the CDR3 is TGTGCCAGCAGTTTATCTGCTAGCGGGACGCCTCGAGAGCAGTACTTC. It is translated as CASSLSASGTPREQYF.

This clone was seen more than once but under ten times. The chain is built from TRBV19 and TRBJ2-1; 10 bases match TRBD1. The germline V gene encodes CDR1 LNHDA and CDR2 SQIVND (reference sequence). V lost 1 base, J lost 3 bases, and 3 bases stayed unmatched. CDR3 length: 16 amino acids. The CDR3 region is CASSIGWDRGYNEQFF. The CDR3 region has the DNA TGTGCCAGTAGTATAGGATGGGACAGGGGCTACAATGAGCAGTTCTTC. The full variable domain, with the rest looked up from reference TRBV19 and TRBJ2-1, is DGGITQSPKYLFRKEGQNVTLSCEQNLNHDAMYWYRQDPGQGLRLIYYSQIVNDFQKGDIAEGYSVSREKKESFPLTVTSAQKNPTAFYLCASSIGWDRGYNEQFFGPGTRLTVL.